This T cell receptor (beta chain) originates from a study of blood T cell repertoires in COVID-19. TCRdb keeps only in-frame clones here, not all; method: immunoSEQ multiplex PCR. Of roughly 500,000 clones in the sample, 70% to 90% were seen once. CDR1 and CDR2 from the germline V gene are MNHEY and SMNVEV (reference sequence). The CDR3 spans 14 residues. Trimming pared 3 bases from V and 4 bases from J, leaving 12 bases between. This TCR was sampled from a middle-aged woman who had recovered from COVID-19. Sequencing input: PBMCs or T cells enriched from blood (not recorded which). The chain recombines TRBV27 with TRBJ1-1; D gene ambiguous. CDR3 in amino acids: CASSLGRISTEAFF. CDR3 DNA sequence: TGTGCCAGCAGTTTGGGCAGAATATCCACTGAAGCTTTCTTT.